This T cell receptor beta chain is from a study of T cell repertoires in cytomegalovirus infection. Across the study: Shared public TCR beta signatures pointed to both CMV infection and a matching HLA type. Notes on the study in general: The ex vivo response was dominated by HLA-C-restricted CMV-specific TCR beta clonotypes. Frequencies of public TCR beta families were cumulated, and this identified carriers of CMV plus the relevant HLA.

Notes on this clonotype: Its specificity is unknown.

TCRdb itself ran the reads through MiXCR, one entry per CDR3 protein. The sample yields around 530,000 distinct CDR3 sequences, more than 20% seen once. This receptor was obtained from a human donor in good health (CMV status not recorded). Some clones in this sample may be carry-over from other donors' samples. Specimen: PBMCs.

CDR3 bases: TGTGCCAGCAGCCCGGACAGGGCTAGTAATGAAAAACTGTTTTTT. This translates into CASSPDRASNEKLFF. J is TRBJ1-4 and V is TRBV7-6, with 8 bases fitting TRBD1. Germline-derived CDR1 and CDR2 are SGHVS and FNYEAQ. The CDR3 length is 15 residues. V shed 5 bases and J 4 bases; nucleotides not matched to a gene: 6. Full variable domain (remainder filled in from reference TRBV7-6 and TRBJ1-4): GAGVSQSPRYKVTKRGQDVALRCDPISGHVSLYWYRQALGQGPEFLTYFNYEAQQDKSGLPNDRFSAERPEGSISTLTIQRTEQRDSAMYRCASSPDRASNEKLFFGSGTQLSVL.